The clone carrying this T cell receptor beta chain was counted at least ten times. In germline, CDR1 is SNHLY, CDR2 FYNNEI. The V end lost 6 bases, the J end lost 9 bases, and 12 bases lay between the germline ends. The CDR3 runs to 12 residues. The data were taken from a study of CD8 T cells in ankylosing spondylitis. In TCRdb, the 5' RACE reads were re-called with MiXCR into one record per CDR3 protein. The table includes about 220,000 distinct CDR3 sequences, roughly a tenth detected once. Sequenced: blood, either unsorted or a sorted T cell fraction (not recorded which). The source of this sequence is a male donor with ankylosing spondylitis or in good health (not recorded which). The rearrangement uses TRBV2 and TRBJ2-1; D possibly corresponds to TRBD1 (6 bases). CDR3 in DNA: TGTGCCAGCAGAGAACAGGGCGGTGAGCAGTTCTTC. It encodes CASREQGGEQFF.